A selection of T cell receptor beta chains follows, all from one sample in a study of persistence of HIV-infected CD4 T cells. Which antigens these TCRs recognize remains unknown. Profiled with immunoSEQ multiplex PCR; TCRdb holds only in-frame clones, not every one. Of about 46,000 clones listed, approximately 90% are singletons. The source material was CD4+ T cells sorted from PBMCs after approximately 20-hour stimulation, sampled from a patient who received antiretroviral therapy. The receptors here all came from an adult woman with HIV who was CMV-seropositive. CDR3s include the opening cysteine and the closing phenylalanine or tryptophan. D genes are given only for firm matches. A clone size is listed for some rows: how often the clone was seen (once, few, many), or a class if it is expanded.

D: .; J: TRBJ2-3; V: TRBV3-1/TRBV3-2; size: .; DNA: TGTGCCAGCAGCCAAGATCCTGCAGGCACAGATACGCAGTATTTT; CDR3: CASSQDPAGTDTQYF
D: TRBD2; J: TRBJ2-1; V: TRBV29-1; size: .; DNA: TGCAGCGTGGAGCTAGCGGGAGGGTATTCTTGGCAGTTCTTC; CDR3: CSVELAGGYSWQFF
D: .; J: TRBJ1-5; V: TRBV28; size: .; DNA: TGTGCCAGCAGTTTATCTCCGAATCAGCCCCAGCATTTT; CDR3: CASSLSPNQPQHF
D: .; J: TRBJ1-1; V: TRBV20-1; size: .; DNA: TGCAGTGCTAGAGACGCTTTCTTT; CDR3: CSARDAFF
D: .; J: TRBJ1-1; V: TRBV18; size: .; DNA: TGTGCCAGCGCGTCTACGAGGAACACTGAAGCTTTCTTT; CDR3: CASASTRNTEAFF
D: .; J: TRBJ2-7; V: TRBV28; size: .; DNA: TGTGCCAGCAGTCTCCCCGCTTACGAGCAGTACTTC; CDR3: CASSLPAYEQYF
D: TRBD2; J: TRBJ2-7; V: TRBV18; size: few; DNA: TGTGCCAGCTCACCAACTAGCGGGAGGGACTCCTACGAGCAGTACTTC; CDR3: CASSPTSGRDSYEQYF
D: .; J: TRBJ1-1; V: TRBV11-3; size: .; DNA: TGTGCCAGCAGCCCCAGGGCTTACACTGAAGCTTTCTTT; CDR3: CASSPRAYTEAFF
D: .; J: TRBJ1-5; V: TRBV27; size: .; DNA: TGTGCCAGCAGTTTCCGCCTTCTACGACAAGCCAGAAATCAGCCCCAGCATTTT; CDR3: CASSFRLLRQARNQPQHF
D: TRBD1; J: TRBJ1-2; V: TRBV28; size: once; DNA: TGTGCCAGCAGTCCCCCTCCGGGACAGGGATGGTATGGCTACACCTTC; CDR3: CASSPPPGQGWYGYTF
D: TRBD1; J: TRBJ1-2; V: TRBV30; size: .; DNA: TGTGCCTGGCGAGTGGGGACAGGGGGCTATGGCTACACCTTC; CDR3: CAWRVGTGGYGYTF
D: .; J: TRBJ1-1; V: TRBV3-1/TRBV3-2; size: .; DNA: TGTGCCAGCAGCCAAGGAGCCATGAACACTGAAGCTTTCTTT; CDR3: CASSQGAMNTEAFF
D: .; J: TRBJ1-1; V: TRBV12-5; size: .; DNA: TGTGCTAGTGGGGAAACAAGGGGGGCCGCTTTCTTT; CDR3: CASGETRGAAFF
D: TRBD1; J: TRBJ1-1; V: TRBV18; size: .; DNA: TGTGCCAGCTCACCACGGGGAACGGACAGGGGTGTTGAAGCTTTCTTT; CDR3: CASSPRGTDRGVEAFF
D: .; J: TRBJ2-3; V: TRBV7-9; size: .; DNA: TGTGCCAGCAGCTTAGTTTCCAGCGGCACAGATACGCAGTATTTT; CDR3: CASSLVSSGTDTQYF
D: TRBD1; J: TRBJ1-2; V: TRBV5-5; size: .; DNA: TGTGCCAGCACCTCATCGGGACAGGGTTATGGCTACACCTTC; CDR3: CASTSSGQGYGYTF
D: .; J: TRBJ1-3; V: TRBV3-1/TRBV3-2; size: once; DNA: TGTGCCAGCAGCCAAAACCAGCCCTCTGGAAACACCATATATTTT; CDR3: CASSQNQPSGNTIYF
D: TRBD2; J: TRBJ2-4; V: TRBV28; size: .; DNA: TGTGCCAGCAGTCCAACTAGCGGGAGAGGCAAAAACATTCAGTACTTC; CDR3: CASSPTSGRGKNIQYF
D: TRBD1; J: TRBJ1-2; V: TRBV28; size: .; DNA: TGTGCCAGCCGACAGGGGAACTATGGCTACACCTTC; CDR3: CASRQGNYGYTF
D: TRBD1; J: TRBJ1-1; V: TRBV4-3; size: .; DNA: TGCGCCAGCAGCCAAGGAACAGGGGGCTTCGGAATGAACACTGAAGCTTTCTTT; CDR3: CASSQGTGGFGMNTEAFF
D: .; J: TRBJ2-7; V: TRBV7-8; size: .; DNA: TGTGCCAGCAGCCCGAGGCCCCTGAACAGCTACGAGCAGTACTTC; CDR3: CASSPRPLNSYEQYF
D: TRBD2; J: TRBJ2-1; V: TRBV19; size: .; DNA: TGTGCCAGTAGAACCTCTAGCGGCAGCTCCTACAATGAGCAGTTCTTC; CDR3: CASRTSSGSSYNEQFF
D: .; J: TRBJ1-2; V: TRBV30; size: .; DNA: TGTGCCTGGAGTGTAAATGGCCGGAACTATGGCTACACCTTC; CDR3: CAWSVNGRNYGYTF
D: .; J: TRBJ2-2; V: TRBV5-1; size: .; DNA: TGCGCCAGCAGCTTGGTCCCCGGGAGCGGGGAGCTGTTTTTT; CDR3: CASSLVPGSGELFF
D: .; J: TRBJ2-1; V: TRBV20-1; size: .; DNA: TGCAGTGTGGCATACAATGAGCAGTTCTTC; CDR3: CSVAYNEQFF
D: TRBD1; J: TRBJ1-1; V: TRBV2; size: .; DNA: TGTGCCAGCAGGGGACAGGGGAGGAACACTGAAGCTTTCTTT; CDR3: CASRGQGRNTEAFF
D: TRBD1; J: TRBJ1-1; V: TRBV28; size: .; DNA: TGTGCCAGCAGCCTTACAGGGGAAGTCGCTGAAGCTTTCTTT; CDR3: CASSLTGEVAEAFF
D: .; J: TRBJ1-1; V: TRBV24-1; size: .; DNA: TGTGCCACCAGTGATACACGAAGGGGGGGCACTGAAGCTTTCTTT; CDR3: CATSDTRRGGTEAFF
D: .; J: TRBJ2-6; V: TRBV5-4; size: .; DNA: TGTGCCAGCAGCCCTCCAGGCTCTGGGGCCAACGTCCTGACTTTC; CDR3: CASSPPGSGANVLTF
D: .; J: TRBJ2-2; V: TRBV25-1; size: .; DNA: TGTGCCAGCTCCCTCTCCCCGTCCGGGGAGCTGTTTTTT; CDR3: CASSLSPSGELFF
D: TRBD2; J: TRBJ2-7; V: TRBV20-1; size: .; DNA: TGCAGTGCTAGTGATAGCGGGGGCGTCTACGAGCAGTACTTC; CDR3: CSASDSGGVYEQYF
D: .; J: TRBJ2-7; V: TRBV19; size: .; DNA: TGTGCCAGTAGTCTGATCAGTGGCTCCTACGAGCAGTACTTC; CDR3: CASSLISGSYEQYF
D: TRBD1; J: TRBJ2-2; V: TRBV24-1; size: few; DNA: TGTGCCACCAGCCGGGACAGGGCTACCGGGGAGCTGTTTTTT; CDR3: CATSRDRATGELFF
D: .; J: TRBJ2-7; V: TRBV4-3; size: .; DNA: TGCGCCAGCAGCCAAGAACCGGGTAGGGGGTCAGGCCCTAACCTGTACTTC; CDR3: CASSQEPGRGSGPNLYF
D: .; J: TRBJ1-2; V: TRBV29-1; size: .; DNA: TGCAGCGTTGAAATCGACACAGGATACTATGGCTACACCTTC; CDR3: CSVEIDTGYYGYTF
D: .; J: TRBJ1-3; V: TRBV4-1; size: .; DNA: TGCGCCAGCAGCCAAGGGCCCCCGCAAGTGTGGGGGGCGAGGGGAAACACCATATATTTT; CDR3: CASSQGPPQVWGARGNTIYF
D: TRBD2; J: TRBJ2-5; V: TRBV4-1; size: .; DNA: TGCGCCAGCAGCCAGGGTAGACTAGCCCGGGAGACCCAGTACTTC; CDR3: CASSQGRLARETQYF